This TCR beta chain was observed in a study of blood T cell repertoires in COVID-19. About the research overall: T cells, B-cell-depleted T cells, or PBMCs supplied cDNA or gDNA.

The table came from immunoSEQ multiplex PCR; TCRdb's copy has only in-frame clones and leaves some out. The sample has about 45,000 clones; less than 70% are singletons. In germline, CDR1 is SGDLS, CDR2 YYNGEE. With V trimmed by 0 bases and J by 5 bases, 15 bases remained unmatched. The CDR3 loop spans 19 amino acids. The TCR sequence derives from a man older than 75 with acute or convalescent COVID-19. Sequenced sample: peripheral blood. The chain couples TRBV9 to TRBJ2-1, with TRBD2 identical over 9 bases. In DNA form, the CDR3 reads TGTGCCAGCAGCGTAGGCAGGTCTAGCGGGGTACAAGGGGACAATGAGCAGTTCTTC. This translates into CASSVGRSSGVQGDNEQFF.